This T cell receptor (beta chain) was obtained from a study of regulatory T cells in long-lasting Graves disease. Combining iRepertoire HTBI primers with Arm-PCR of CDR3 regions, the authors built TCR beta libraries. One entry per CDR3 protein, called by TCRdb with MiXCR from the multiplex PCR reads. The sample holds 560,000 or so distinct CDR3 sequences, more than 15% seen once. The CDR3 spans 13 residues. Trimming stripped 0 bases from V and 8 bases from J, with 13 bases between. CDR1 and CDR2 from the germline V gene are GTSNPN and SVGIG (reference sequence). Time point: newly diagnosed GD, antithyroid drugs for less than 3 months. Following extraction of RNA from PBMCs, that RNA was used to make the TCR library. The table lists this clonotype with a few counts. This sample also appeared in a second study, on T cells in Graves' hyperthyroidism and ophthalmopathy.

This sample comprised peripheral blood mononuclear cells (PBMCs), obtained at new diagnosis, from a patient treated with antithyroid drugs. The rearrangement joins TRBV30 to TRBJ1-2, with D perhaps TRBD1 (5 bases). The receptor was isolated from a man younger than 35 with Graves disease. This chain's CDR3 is CAWSVRPGLGYTF. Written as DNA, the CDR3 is TGTGCCTGGAGTGTACGTCCGGGGCTGGGCTACACCTTC.